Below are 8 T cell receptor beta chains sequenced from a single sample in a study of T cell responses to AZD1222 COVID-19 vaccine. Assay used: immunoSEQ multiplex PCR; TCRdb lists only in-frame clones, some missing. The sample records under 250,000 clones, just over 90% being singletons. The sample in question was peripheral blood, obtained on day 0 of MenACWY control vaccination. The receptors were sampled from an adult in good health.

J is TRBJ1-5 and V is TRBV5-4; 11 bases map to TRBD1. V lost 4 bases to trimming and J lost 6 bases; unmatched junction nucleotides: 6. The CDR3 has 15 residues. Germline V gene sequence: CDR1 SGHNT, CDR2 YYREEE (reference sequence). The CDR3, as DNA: TGTGCCAGCAGCCGGACAGGGGGCGCGTGTCAGCCCCAGCATTTT. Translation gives CASSRTGGACQPQHF.

The CDR3 sequence: CSVRAPAENFEAFF. The CDR3 DNA follows: TGCAGCGTCCGGGCCCCCGCCGAGAATTTTGAAGCTTTCTTT. This sequence joins TRBV29-1 and TRBJ1-1; D not certain. Germline CDR1 is SQVTM and CDR2 is ANQGSEA. V was trimmed by 6 bases and J by 7 bases, leaving 21 bases between them. The CDR3 has 14 amino acids.

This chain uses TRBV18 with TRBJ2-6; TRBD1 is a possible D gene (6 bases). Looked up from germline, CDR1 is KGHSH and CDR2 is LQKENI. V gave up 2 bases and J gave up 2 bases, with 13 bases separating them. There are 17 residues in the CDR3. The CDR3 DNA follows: TGTGCCAGCTCACCAGAAACAGGGCGGGCTGGGGCCAACGTCCTGACTTTC. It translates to CASSPETGRAGANVLTF.

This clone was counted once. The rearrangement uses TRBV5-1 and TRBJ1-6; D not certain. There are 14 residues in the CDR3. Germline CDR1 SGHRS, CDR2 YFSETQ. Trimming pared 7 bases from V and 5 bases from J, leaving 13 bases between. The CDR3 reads CASSRGNNNSPLHF. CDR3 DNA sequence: TGCGCCAGCTCCAGAGGAAACAATAATTCACCCCTCCACTTT.

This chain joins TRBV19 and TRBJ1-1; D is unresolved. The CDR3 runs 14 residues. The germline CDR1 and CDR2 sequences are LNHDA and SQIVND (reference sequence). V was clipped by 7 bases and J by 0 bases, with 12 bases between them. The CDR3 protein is CASKGIGLNTEAFF. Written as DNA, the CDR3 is TGTGCCAGTAAAGGAATCGGATTGAACACTGAAGCTTTCTTT.

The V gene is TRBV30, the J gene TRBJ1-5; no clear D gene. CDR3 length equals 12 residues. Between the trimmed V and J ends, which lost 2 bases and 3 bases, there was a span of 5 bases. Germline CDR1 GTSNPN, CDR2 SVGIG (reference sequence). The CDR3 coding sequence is TGTGCCTGGAGTCAGTTCAATCAGCCCCAGCATTTT. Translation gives CAWSQFNQPQHF.

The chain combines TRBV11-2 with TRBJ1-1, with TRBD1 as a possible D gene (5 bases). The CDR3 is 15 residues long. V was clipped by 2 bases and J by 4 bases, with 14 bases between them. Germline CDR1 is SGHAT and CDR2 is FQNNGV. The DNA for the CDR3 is TGTGCCAGCAGCTTAAGGAGGGACGCCAGCACTGAAGCTTTCTTT. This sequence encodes CASSLRRDASTEAFF. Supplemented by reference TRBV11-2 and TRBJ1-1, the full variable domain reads EAGVAQSPRYKIIEKRQSVAFWCNPISGHATLYWYQQILGQGPKLLIQFQNNGVVDDSQLPKDRFSAERLKGVDSTLKIQPAKLEDSAVYLCASSLRRDASTEAFFGQGTRLTVV.

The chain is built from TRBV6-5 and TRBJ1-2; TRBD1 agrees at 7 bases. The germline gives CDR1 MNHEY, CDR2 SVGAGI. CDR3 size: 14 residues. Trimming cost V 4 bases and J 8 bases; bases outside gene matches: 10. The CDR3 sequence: CASSSRDSPWGYTF. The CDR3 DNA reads TGTGCCAGCAGTTCCAGGGACAGTCCCTGGGGCTACACCTTC.